Sequencing of this T cell receptor beta chain was carried out in a study of blood T cell repertoires in COVID-19. About the study: Samples of COVID-19 (acute and convalescent) were obtained from the United States, Italy and Spain.

In the study's own analysis: Estimation of nucleated cell counts was performed using reference gene primer amplification. This table comes from immunoSEQ multiplex PCR, and its TCRdb copy is limited to in-frame clones, with some not included. The D gene and trimming were derived from the DNA, and the V and J assignments and clone size from that table. The table has approximately 270,000 clones, 89% seen once; the top ten hold 2.2%. CDR1 and CDR2 (germline): SQVTM, ANQGSEA. The CDR3 sequence is 12 residues long. With 7 bases clipped from V and 4 bases from J, the junction kept 3 bases outside the gene matches.

The chain joins TRBV29-1 to TRBJ2-7; 11 bases are shared with TRBD1. Sequenced input: peripheral blood. The TCR comes from a man aged 45-65 years with acute or convalescent COVID-19. Written as DNA, the CDR3 is TGCAGCGGCGGGACAGGGGGATACGAGCAGTACTTC. Residues: CSGGTGGYEQYF.